The 11 T cell receptor beta chains below all came from one sample that was sequenced in a study of low-dose radiotherapy and immunotherapy resistance in tumors. Regarding time point: after trial treatment. Treatment noted: LDRT plus nivolumab, ipilimumab, low-dose cyclophosphamide and aspirin (RACIN trial). First-strand cDNA used TRAV- and TRBV-specific primers, covering alpha and beta chains. TCRs were amplified for 15 to 20 PCR cycles with a constant-region primer and V-primer adapter. TCRdb re-derived calls from the reads in MiXCR, one entry per CDR3 protein. The table includes around 80,000 distinct CDR3 sequences, 15% to 20% detected once. This sample comprised PBMCs, obtained after low-dose radiotherapy plus immunotherapy. Receptors were obtained from a male donor with prostate cancer.

This clonotype was observed at least ten times. Written as DNA, the CDR3 is TGCGCCAGCAGCTGGGGGCCTGGGGTTAACGAGCAGTACTTC. The encoded protein is CASSWGPGVNEQYF. The chain combines TRBV5-1 with TRBJ2-7, with D maybe TRBD1 (6 bases). CDR3 size: 14 residues. CDR1 and CDR2 (germline): SGHRS, YFSETQ. The V end lost 3 bases, the J end lost 5 bases, and 15 bases lay between the germline ends.

This clonotype has only a few counts. V gene TRBV27 combines with J gene TRBJ2-7, with 8 positions matching TRBD2. The CDR3 has 15 residues. Trimming cost V 3 bases and J 2 bases; bases outside gene matches: 6. The germline gives CDR1 MNHEY, CDR2 SMNVEV (reference sequence). CDR3 loop: CASSLSTSGTYEQYF. In DNA form, the CDR3 reads TGTGCCAGCAGTTTGTCAACTAGCGGTACCTACGAGCAGTACTTC.

Turning to this clonotype: Given a far larger clone just one base away, this is likely a sequencing read error. The chain joins TRBV5-1 to TRBJ2-1; either TRBD1 or TRBD2 may fit D (5 bases each). In germline, CDR1 is SGHRS, CDR2 YFSETQ. With 0 bases removed from V and 10 bases from J, the gap between germline ends came to 14 bases. The CDR3 extends over 14 amino acids. CDR3 protein: CASSLEQGAAEQFF. CDR3 DNA: TGCGCCAGCAGCTTGGAGCAGGGAGCGGCCGAGCAGTTCTTC.

This clonotype was found a few times. The rearrangement links TRBV4-2 to TRBJ2-4; 16 bases are shared with TRBD2. The CDR3 is made up of 19 amino acids. V lost 0 bases and J lost 5; bases outside the gene matches: 7. The germline gives CDR1 LGHNA, CDR2 YNFKEQ. CDR3 bases: TGTGCCAGCAGCCAAGATGGGACTAGCGGGAGGGCCTCAGAAAACATTCAGTACTTC. Translation: CASSQDGTSGRASENIQYF.

This clonotype was seen many times. This rearrangement joins TRBV20-1 to TRBJ1-5; the D gene is possibly TRBD1 (6 bases). Trimming left V 0 bases short and J 4 bases short, with 7 bases between. From germline, CDR1 is DFQATT and CDR2 SNEGSKA (reference sequence). This CDR3 spans 13 amino acids. Here the CDR3 DNA reads TGCAGTGCTAGAGAAGGGGGAAATCAGCCCCAGCATTTT. Encoded protein: CSAREGGNQPQHF.

This clonotype appeared many times. The rearrangement links TRBV27 to TRBJ2-3, with D hard to call. V was trimmed by 6 bases and J by 5 bases, leaving 15 bases between them. Germline assignment: CDR1 MNHEY and CDR2 SMNVEV (reference sequence). This CDR3 has 14 residues. CDR3 coding DNA: TGTGCCAGCAGCCCTATGGGGTCCCAAGATACGCAGTATTTT. Translation gives CASSPMGSQDTQYF.

This clonotype was picked up many times. This rearrangement joins TRBV4-1 to TRBJ2-4, with 8 bases lining up with TRBD1. The germline gives CDR1 MGHRA, CDR2 YSYEKL. This CDR3 comprises 16 residues. The V and J ends lost 0 bases and 4 bases, in that order; junction bases with no gene match: 5. The CDR3 coding sequence is TGCGCCAGCAGCCAAGATACAGGGACAGGAAAAAACATTCAGTACTTC. It codes for CASSQDTGTGKNIQYF.

The sample holds many counts of this clonotype. J is TRBJ2-7 and V is TRBV6-5; the match to TRBD2 covers 13 bases. This CDR3 spans 21 amino acids. V lost 2 bases and J lost 5; bases outside the gene matches: 21. Germline CDR1 MNHEY, CDR2 SVGAGI. CDR3 coding DNA: TGTGCCAGCAGTTACCTCGTCCCCGGACTAGCGGGAGTGGGGATAAAGAACGAGCAGTACTTC. It translates to CASSYLVPGLAGVGIKNEQYF.

Regarding this clonotype: A read error likely explains this, since a far larger clone differs by one base. This chain links TRBV4-3 with TRBJ1-6; D ambiguous. This CDR3 is built from 16 residues. CDR1 and CDR2 from the germline V gene are LGHNA and YSLEER. CDR3 protein: CTSSLLTGLDNSPLHF. The CDR3 DNA is TGCACCAGCAGCCTACTTACCGGGCTGGATAATTCACCCCTCCACTTT.

The J gene is TRBJ2-3, the V gene TRBV27; TRBD2 matches 8 bases. Trimming at V came to 5 bases and at J to 2 bases, leaving 6 bases not matched to a gene. The length of the CDR3 is 15 residues. Germline V gene lookup returns CDR1 MNHEY and CDR2 SMNVEV (reference sequence). Here the CDR3 DNA reads TGTGCCAGCAGTCGACGCGGACTAGCCACAGATACGCAGTATTTT. Translating gives CASSRRGLATDTQYF.

This clonotype was recorded many times. This sequence joins TRBV21-1 and TRBJ2-1; the table assigns TRBD1, which was not confirmed against the DNA. TRBV21-1 constitutes a pseudogene. The CDR3 has 18 residues. CDR3 amino acids: CASSKGTGSPNSYNEQFF. The CDR3 coding sequence is TGTGCCAGCAGCAAGGGCACAGGGAGCCCCAACTCCTACAATGAGCAGTTCTTC.